The table lists the clone carrying this T cell receptor beta chain with many counts. Its antigen is not identified. TCR alpha and beta CDR3 regions were amplified from RNA using iRepertoire nested multiplex PCR. For one-step reverse transcription and amplification, 100-400 ng of tissue mRNA or PBMC total RNA was used. MiXCR, applied by TCRdb to the multiplex PCR reads, yields one record per CDR3 protein. This table has about 93,000 distinct CDR3 sequences, approximately 40% appearing once. The data belong to a study of glioma-infiltrating T cells. Study-wide findings and caveats: Above-expected tissue-blood divergence occurred in all gliomas, most in low-grade ones. CDR3 overlap between tissue and blood was very small.

The CDR3 runs to 15 residues. Trimming left V 0 bases short and J 2 bases short, with 5 bases between. From germline, CDR1 is LNHDA and CDR2 SQIVND (reference sequence). The sequenced sample consisted of glioma tissue, nonneoplastic brain tissue, or PBMCs (not recorded which). This TCR derives from a human donor with low-grade glioma or glioblastoma, undergoing nonglioma brain surgery, or in good health (not recorded which). The gene calls are TRBV19 and TRBJ2-6; D unresolved. The CDR3 DNA sequence: TGTGCCAGTAGTATAGAAGGGCCTGGGGCCAACGTCCTGACTTTC. Its protein product is CASSIEGPGANVLTF.